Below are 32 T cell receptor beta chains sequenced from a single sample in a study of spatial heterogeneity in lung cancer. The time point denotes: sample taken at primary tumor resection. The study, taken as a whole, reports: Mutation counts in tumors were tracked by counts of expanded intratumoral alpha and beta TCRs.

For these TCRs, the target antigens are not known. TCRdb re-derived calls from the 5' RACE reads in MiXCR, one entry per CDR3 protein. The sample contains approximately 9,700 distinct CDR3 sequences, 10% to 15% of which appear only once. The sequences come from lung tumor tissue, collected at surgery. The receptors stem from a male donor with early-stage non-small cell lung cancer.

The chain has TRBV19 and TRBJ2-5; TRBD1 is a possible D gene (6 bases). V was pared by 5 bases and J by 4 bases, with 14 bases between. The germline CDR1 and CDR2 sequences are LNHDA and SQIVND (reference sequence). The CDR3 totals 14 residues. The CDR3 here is CASSRQGIGETQYF. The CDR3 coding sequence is TGTGCCAGTAGTCGCCAGGGGATCGGAGAGACCCAGTACTTC.

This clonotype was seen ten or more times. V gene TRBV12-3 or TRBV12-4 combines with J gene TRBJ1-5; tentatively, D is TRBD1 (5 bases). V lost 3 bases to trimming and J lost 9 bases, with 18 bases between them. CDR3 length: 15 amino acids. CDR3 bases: TGTGCCAGCAGTTTCGATGGGGGGGACGTACTGCCCCAGCATTTT. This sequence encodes CASSFDGGDVLPQHF.

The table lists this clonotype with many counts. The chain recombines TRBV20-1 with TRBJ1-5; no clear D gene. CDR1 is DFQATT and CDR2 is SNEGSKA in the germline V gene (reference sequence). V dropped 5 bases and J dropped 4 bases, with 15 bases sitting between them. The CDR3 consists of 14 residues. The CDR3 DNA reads TGCAGTGCTGCCTCAGCGGCTTTGAATCAGCCCCAGCATTTT. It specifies CSAASAALNQPQHF.

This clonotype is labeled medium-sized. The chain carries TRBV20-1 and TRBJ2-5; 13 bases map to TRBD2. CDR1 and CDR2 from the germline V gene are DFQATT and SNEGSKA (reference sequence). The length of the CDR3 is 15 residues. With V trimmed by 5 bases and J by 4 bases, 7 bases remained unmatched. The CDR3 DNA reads TGCAGTGCTCTCGGGACTAGCGGGATAGGAGAGACCCAGTACTTC. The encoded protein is CSALGTSGIGETQYF.

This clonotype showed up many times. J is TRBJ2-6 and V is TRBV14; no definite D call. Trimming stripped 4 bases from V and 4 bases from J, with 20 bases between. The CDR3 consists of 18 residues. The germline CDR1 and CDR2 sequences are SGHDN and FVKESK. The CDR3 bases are TGTGCCAGCAGCCGATCCTCGTGGCGGAACGACGGGGCCAACGTCCTGACTTTC. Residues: CASSRSSWRNDGANVLTF.

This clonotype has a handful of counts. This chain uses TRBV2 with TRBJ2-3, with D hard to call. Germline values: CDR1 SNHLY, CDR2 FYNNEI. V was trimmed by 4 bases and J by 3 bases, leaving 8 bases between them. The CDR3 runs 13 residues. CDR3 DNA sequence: TGTGCCAGCAGTGTTCATGGAACAGATACGCAGTATTTT. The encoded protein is CASSVHGTDTQYF.

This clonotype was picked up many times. DNA of the CDR3: TGCGCCAGCAGCCAAGTTCGGGGTACGCGAATCACCGGGGAGCTGTTTTTT. Its protein product is CASSQVRGTRITGELFF. The J gene is TRBJ2-2, the V gene TRBV4-3; tentatively, D is TRBD2 (5 bases). V was cut by 1 base and J by 4 bases, with 16 bases left in between. The germline CDR1 and CDR2 sequences are LGHNA and YSLEER. The CDR3 is made up of 17 amino acids.

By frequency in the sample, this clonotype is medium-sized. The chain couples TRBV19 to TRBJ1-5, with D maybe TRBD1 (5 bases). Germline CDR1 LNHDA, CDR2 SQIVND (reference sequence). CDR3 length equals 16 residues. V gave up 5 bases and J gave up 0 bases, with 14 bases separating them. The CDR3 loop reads CASSGQGHYSNQPQHF. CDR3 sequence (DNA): TGTGCCAGTAGTGGCCAGGGCCATTATAGCAATCAGCCCCAGCATTTT.

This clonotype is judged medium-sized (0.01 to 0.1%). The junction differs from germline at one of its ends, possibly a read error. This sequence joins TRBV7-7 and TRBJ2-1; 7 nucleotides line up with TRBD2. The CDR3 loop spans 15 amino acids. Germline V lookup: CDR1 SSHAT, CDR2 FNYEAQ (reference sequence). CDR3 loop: CASSQRAGFSDEQFF. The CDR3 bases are TGTGCTAGCAGCCAAAGAGCGGGATTCTCCGATGAGCAGTTCTTC.

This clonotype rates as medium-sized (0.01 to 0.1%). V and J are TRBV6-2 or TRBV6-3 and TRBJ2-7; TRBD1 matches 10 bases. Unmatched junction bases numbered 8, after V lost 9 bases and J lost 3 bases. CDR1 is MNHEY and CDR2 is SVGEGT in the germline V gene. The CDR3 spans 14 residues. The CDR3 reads CASSRGQGVYEQYF. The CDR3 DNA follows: TGTGCCAGTTCCCGCGGACAGGGGGTCTACGAGCAGTACTTC.

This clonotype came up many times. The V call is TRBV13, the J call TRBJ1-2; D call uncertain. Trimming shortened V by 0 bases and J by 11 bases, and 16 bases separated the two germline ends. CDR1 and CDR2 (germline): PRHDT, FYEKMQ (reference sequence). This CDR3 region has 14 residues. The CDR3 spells CASSLGDGGRLYTF. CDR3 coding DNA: TGTGCCAGCAGCTTAGGGGACGGAGGCCGACTGTACACCTTC. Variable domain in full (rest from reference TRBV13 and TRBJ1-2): AAGVIQSPRHLIKEKRETATLKCYPIPRHDTVYWYQQGPGQDPQFLISFYEKMQSDKGSIPDRFSAQQFSDYHSELNMSSLELGDSALYFCASSLGDGGRLYTFGSGTRLTVV.

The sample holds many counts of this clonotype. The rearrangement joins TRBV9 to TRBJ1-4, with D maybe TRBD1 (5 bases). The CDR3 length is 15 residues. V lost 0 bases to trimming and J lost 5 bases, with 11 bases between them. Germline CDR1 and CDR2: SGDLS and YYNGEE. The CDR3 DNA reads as TGTGCCAGCAGCGTAGGGGGCAGCGCGAATGAAAAACTGTTTTTT. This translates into CASSVGGSANEKLFF.

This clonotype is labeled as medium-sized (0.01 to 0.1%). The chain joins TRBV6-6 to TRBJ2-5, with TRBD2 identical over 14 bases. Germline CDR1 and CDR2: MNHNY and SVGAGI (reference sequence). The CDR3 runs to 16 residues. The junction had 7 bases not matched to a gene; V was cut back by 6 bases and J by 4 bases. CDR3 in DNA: TGTGCCAGCAGCCGACTAGCGGGAGGGGGGGGAGAGACCCAGTACTTC. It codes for CASSRLAGGGGETQYF.

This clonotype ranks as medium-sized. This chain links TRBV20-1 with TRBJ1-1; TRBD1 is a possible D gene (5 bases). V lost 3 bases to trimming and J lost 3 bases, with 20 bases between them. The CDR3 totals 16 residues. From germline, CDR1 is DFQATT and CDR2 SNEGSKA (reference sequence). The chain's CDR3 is CSARLAVRGLDTEAFF. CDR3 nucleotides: TGCAGTGCTAGGTTGGCAGTGAGGGGTCTGGACACTGAAGCTTTCTTT.

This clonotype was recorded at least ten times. The CDR3, as DNA: TGTGCCAGCAGTTTGTATCCTGACTCCTACGAGCAGTACTTC. This sequence encodes CASSLYPDSYEQYF. The chain uses TRBV27 and TRBJ2-7; D ambiguous. CDR1 is MNHEY and CDR2 is SMNVEV in the germline V gene (reference sequence). The CDR3 length is 14 residues. Trimming removed 3 bases from V and 0 bases from J, with 9 bases in between.

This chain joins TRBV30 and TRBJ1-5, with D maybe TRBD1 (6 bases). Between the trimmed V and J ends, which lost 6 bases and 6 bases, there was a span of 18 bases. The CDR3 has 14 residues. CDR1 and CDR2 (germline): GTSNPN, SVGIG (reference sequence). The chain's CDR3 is CACRSGGAGQPQHF. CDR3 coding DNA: TGTGCCTGCCGTTCGGGGGGGGCAGGTCAGCCCCAGCATTTT.

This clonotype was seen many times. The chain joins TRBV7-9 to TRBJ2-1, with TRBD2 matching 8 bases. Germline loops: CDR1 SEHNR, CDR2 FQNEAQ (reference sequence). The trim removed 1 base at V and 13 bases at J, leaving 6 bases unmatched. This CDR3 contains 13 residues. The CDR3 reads CASSLESGRAQFF. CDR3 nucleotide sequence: TGTGCCAGCAGCTTAGAGTCCGGGAGGGCCCAGTTCTTC.

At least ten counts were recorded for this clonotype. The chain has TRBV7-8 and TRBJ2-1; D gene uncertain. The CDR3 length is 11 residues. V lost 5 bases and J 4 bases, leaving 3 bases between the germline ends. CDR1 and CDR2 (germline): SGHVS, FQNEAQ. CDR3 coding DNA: TGTGCCAGCAGCATATACAATGAGCAGTTCTTC. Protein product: CASSIYNEQFF.

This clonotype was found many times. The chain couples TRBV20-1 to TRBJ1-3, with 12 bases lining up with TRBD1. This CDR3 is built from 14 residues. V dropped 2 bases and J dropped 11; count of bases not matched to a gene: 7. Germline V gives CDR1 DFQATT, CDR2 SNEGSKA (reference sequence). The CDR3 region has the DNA TGCAGTGCTAGACCCGGGACAGGGGGCATGGCCATATATTTT. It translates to CSARPGTGGMAIYF.

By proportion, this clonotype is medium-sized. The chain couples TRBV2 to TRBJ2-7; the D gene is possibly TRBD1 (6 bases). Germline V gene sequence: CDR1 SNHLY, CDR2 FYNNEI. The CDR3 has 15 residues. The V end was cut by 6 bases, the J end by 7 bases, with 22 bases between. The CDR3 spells CASSPEQGSFKEQYF. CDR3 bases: TGTGCCAGCAGCCCCGAACAGGGATCTTTTAAGGAGCAGTACTTC.

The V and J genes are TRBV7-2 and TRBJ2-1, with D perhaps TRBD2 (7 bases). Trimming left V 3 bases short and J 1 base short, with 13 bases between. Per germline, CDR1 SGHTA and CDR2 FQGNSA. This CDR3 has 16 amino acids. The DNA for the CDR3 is TGTGCCAGCAGCTTTGGGCGGGGGCGGTCCTACAATGAGCAGTTCTTC. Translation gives CASSFGRGRSYNEQFF. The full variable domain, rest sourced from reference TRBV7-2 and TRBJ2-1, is GAGVSQSPSNKVTEKGKDVELRCDPISGHTALYWYRQSLGQGLEFLIYFQGNSAPDKSGLPSDRFSAERTGGSVSTLTIQRTQQEDSAVYLCASSFGRGRSYNEQFFGPGTRLTVL.

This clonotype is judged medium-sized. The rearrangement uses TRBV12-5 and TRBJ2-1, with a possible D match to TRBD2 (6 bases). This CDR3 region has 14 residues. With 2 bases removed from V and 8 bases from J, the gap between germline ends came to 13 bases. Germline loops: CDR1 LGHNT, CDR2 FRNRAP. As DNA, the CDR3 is TGTGCTAGTGGTTTGTATACTAGCCCTCATGAGCAGTTCTTC. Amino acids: CASGLYTSPHEQFF.

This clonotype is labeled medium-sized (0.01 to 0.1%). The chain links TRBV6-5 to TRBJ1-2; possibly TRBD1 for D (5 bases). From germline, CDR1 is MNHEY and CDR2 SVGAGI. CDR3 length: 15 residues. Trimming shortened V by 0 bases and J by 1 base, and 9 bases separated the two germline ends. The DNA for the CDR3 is TGTGCCAGCAGTTACTCAGGGACGGATAACTATGGCTACACCTTC. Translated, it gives CASSYSGTDNYGYTF.

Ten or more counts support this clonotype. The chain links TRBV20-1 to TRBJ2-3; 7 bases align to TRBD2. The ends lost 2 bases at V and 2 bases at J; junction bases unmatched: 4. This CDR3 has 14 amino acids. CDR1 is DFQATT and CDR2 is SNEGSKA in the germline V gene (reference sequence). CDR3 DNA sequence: TGCAGTGCTAGACCCGGGACTACCACAGATACGCAGTATTTT. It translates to CSARPGTTTDTQYF.

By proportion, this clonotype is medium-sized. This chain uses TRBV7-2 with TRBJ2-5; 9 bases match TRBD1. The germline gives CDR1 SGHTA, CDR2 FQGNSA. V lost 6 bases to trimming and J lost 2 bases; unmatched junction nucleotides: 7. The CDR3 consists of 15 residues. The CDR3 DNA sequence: TGTGCCAGCAGGTGGAGCGGACAGGGGCAAGAGACCCAGTACTTC. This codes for CASRWSGQGQETQYF.

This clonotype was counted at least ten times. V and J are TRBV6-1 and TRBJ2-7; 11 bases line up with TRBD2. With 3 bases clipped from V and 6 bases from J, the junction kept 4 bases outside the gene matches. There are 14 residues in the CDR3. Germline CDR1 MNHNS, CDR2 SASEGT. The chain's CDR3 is CASSETSGIGEQYF. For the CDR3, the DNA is TGTGCCAGCAGTGAGACTAGCGGGATAGGCGAGCAGTACTTC.

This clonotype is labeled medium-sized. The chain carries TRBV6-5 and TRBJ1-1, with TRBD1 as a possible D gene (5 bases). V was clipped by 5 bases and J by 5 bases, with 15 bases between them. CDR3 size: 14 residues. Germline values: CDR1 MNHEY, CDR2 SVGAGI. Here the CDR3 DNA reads TGTGCCAGCAGTCAAAGGGAGCGGGGGACTGAAGCTTTCTTT. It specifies CASSQRERGTEAFF.

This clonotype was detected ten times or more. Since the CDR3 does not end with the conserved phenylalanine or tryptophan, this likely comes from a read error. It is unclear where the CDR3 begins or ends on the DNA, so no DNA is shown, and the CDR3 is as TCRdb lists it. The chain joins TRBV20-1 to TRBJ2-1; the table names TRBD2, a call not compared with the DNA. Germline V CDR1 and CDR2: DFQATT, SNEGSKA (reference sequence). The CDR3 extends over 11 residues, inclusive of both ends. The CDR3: CSAMVAGGPQL.

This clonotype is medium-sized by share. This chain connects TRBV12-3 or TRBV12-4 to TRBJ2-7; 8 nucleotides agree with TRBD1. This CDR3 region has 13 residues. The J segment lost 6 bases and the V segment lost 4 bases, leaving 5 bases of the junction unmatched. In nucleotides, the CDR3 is TGTGCCAGCAGTTCGCAGGGGGCCGGCGAGCAGTACTTC. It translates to CASSSQGAGEQYF.

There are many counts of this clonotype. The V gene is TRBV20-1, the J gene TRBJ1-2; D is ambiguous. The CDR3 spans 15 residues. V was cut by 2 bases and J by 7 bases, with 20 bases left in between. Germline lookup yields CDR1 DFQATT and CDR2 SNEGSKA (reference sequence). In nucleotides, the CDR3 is TGCAGTGCTAGACCAACGGACTCACATTGGGCTGGCTACACCTTC. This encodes CSARPTDSHWAGYTF.

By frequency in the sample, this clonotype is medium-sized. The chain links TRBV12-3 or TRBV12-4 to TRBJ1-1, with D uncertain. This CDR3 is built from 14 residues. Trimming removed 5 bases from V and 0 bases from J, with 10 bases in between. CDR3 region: CASSQTSMNTEAFF. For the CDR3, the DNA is TGTGCCAGCAGTCAGACCAGCATGAACACTGAAGCTTTCTTT.

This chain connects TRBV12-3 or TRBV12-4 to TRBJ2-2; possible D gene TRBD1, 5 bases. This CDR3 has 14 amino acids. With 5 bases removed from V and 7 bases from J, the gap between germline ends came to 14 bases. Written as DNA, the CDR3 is TGTGCCAGCAGTCCCCAGGGCGTCCACGGGGAGCTGTTTTTT. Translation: CASSPQGVHGELFF.